These T cell receptor beta chains were read from a single sample in a study of T cells in AML relapse after transplant. TCRdb re-called the PCR reads with MiXCR, one entry per CDR3 protein. The table shows 360 or so distinct CDR3 sequences, with about a fifth occurring only once. Source: bone marrow, either the whole sample or a sorted T cell fraction (not recorded which), taken at relapse. The receptors come from a human donor who had a stem cell transplant for acute myeloid leukemia. T cells may partly derive from the graft donor. CDR3s include the opening cysteine and the closing phenylalanine or tryptophan. The D gene is left open where the match is weak. Some rows have no size entry. The others give once, few or many, or a class for an expanded clone.

d_call,clone_size,v_call,j_call,cdr3_nt,cdr3_aa
TRBD2,large,TRBV5-6,TRBJ2-2,TGTGCCAGCAGCTTTGGCGGGGGTCCCGGGGAGCTGTTTTTT,CASSFGGGPGELFF
NA,large,TRBV7-2,TRBJ1-2,TGTGCCAGCAGCTTAGGTTCGGGGAACTATGGCTACACCTTC,CASSLGSGNYGYTF
NA,large,TRBV18,TRBJ2-5,TGTGCCAGCTCAAGGGAAGCGGTCCGGGGAGAGACCCAGTACTTC,CASSREAVRGETQYF
NA,large,TRBV7-2,TRBJ1-4,TGTGCCAGCAGCTTCCAGTTAAATGAAAAACTGTTTTTT,CASSFQLNEKLFF
TRBD1,large,TRBV10-3,TRBJ2-1,TGTGCCATCAGGACCGGGACAGACAATGAGCAGTTCTTC,CAIRTGTDNEQFF
TRBD2,large,TRBV29-1,TRBJ2-1,TGCAGCGTCGGGACTAGCGGCGCTGGGGAGCAGTTCTTC,CSVGTSGAGEQFF
TRBD1,NA,TRBV12-3/TRBV12-4,TRBJ2-3,TGTGCCAGCAGCCTACTAGAGGGGGCCCCAGATACGCAGTATTTT,CASSLLEGAPDTQYF
NA,NA,TRBV5-1,TRBJ2-1,TGCGCCAGCAGCTCCCCCTCGGCCAATGAGCAGTTCTTC,CASSSPSANEQFF
TRBD1,medium-sized,TRBV19,TRBJ1-1,TGTGCCAGTCGACAGGGGTTGGGCACTGAAGCTTTCTTT,CASRQGLGTEAFF
TRBD1,NA,TRBV2,TRBJ2-2,TGTGCCAGCAGTGAAGCTCGGGCAGGGGGCCGCATCGGGGAGCTGTTTTTT,CASSEARAGGRIGELFF
TRBD2,large,TRBV4-1,TRBJ2-1,TGCGCCAGCAGCAACCTCGGACTAGCGGGAATCTACAATGAGCAGTTCTTC,CASSNLGLAGIYNEQFF
NA,large,TRBV2,TRBJ1-5,TGTGCCAGCAGCCCGGAAGGTGGCAATCAGCCCCAGCATTTT,CASSPEGGNQPQHF
TRBD2,large,TRBV5-1,TRBJ2-1,TGCGCCAGCAGCCCCTGGGGGGGGGAAGGTGATGAGCAGTTCTTC,CASSPWGGEGDEQFF
NA,NA,TRBV6-1,TRBJ2-5,TGTGCCAGCGGGAGTGTGGAGACCCAGTACTTC,CASGSVETQYF
TRBD1,large,TRBV28,TRBJ1-4,TGTGCCAGCAGTCCCCTCGGACAGGGAGGTGAAAAACTGTTTTTT,CASSPLGQGGEKLFF
NA,large,TRBV12-3/TRBV12-4,TRBJ1-2,TGTGCCAGCAGCCCCGGGGGGCTTGGCTACACCTTC,CASSPGGLGYTF
NA,large,TRBV29-1,TRBJ2-2,TGCAGCGTCTATAGACACACCGGGGAGCTGTTTTTT,CSVYRHTGELFF
NA,large,TRBV9,TRBJ2-6,TGTGCCAGCAGCGCAACCTTCACAGCGTCTGGGGCCAACGTCCTGACTTTC,CASSATFTASGANVLTF
NA,medium-sized,TRBV12-3/TRBV12-4,TRBJ2-3,TGTGCCAGCAGTTTTTTTCAGGACAGCACAGATACGCAGTATTTT,CASSFFQDSTDTQYF
TRBD1,large,TRBV5-1,TRBJ2-5,TGCGCCAGCAGCGCCGGCAGGGGGCAGGGAGAGACCCAGTACTTC,CASSAGRGQGETQYF
TRBD2,large,TRBV5-4,TRBJ2-3,TGTGCCAGCAGCTTGGGCAGCGGGGGTACAGATACGCAGTATTTT,CASSLGSGGTDTQYF
TRBD2,large,TRBV20-1,TRBJ2-1,TGCAGTGCCCGCCCGGGACTAGCGGGAGGTCAGGGGCTTCATGAGCAGTTCTTC,CSARPGLAGGQGLHEQFF
TRBD2,medium-sized,TRBV20-1,TRBJ2-1,TGCAGTGCTAGCGGGACTAGCGGGCCTATACAGTTCTTC,CSASGTSGPIQFF
NA,medium-sized,TRBV9,TRBJ2-5,TGTGCCAGCAGCGTAGACGGGACAAACCAAGAGACCCAGTACTTC,CASSVDGTNQETQYF
NA,large,TRBV27,TRBJ2-7,TGTGCCAGCAGTTTAATACCCGGCCATTTCGTAGTCTTC,CASSLIPGHFVVF
TRBD1,large,TRBV7-2,TRBJ2-7,TGTGCCAGCAGCCCCACATCCGACAGGGGATTTCTCTACGAGCAGTACTTC,CASSPTSDRGFLYEQYF
TRBD1,large,TRBV6-1,TRBJ2-3,TGTGCCAGCAGCGCGGGACAGGGCACAGATACGCAGTATTTT,CASSAGQGTDTQYF
NA,medium-sized,TRBV9,TRBJ2-2,TGTGCCAGCAGTCCTCGTACCGGGACGGAGGCCTGGGTGGTCGAGCTGTTTTTT,CASSPRTGTEAWVVELFF
NA,large,TRBV7-9,TRBJ2-5,TGTGCCAGCAGACCAGGGTACCAAGAGACCCAGTACTTC,CASRPGYQETQYF
NA,NA,TRBV5-4,TRBJ2-2,TGTGCCAGCAGCTTGGTCACAGCCGGGGAGCTGTTTTTT,CASSLVTAGELFF
NA,NA,TRBV12-3/TRBV12-4,TRBJ2-1,TGTGCCAGCAGTTTAGCCGCTAGCTCCGATGAGCTATTCTTC,CASSLAASSDELFF
TRBD2,large,TRBV5-1,TRBJ2-1,TGCGCCAGCAGCTTTAGCGGGGGGGCCGGAAATGAGCAGTTCTTC,CASSFSGGAGNEQFF
NA,large,TRBV7-6,TRBJ2-3,TGTGCCAGCAGCTTAGGGGCGCCGGGACCGCAAAACACAGATACGCAGTATTTT,CASSLGAPGPQNTDTQYF
TRBD2,large,TRBV7-8,TRBJ2-2,TGTGCCAGCAGCTTAGGTCCCCTAGCGGGAGGTACCGGGGAGCTGTTTTTT,CASSLGPLAGGTGELFF
TRBD1,medium-sized,TRBV18,TRBJ2-2,TGTGCCAGCTCACCACGACAGGGGGCGCAAACCGGGGAGCTGTTTTTT,CASSPRQGAQTGELFF
NA,large,TRBV6-6,TRBJ2-7,TGTGCCAGCAGTTATGGTACGGTAGGCTACGAGCAGTACTTC,CASSYGTVGYEQYF
NA,medium-sized,TRBV10-2,TRBJ1-5,TGCGCCAGCAGGTTGGAGAATCAGCCCCAGCATTTT,CASRLENQPQHF
NA,large,TRBV5-4,TRBJ2-1,TGTGCCAGCAGCTTGGAGGCGCTCCCTTCCGAGCAGTTCTTC,CASSLEALPSEQFF
TRBD1,NA,TRBV7-9,TRBJ1-5,TGTGCCAGCAGCTTTCCCAGGGGGGGAGATCAGCCCCAGCATTTT,CASSFPRGGDQPQHF
NA,large,TRBV6-1,TRBJ2-3,TGTGCCAGCAGTGAATTTAGCGTTGGGTCGGGAGATACGCAGTATTTT,CASSEFSVGSGDTQYF
NA,large,TRBV29-1,TRBJ2-7,TGCAGCGTTATAACCGACAGCTCCTACGAGCAGTACTTC,CSVITDSSYEQYF
NA,large,TRBV7-6,TRBJ1-6,TGTGCCAGCAGCTTAGAGGGGAATAATTCACCCCTCCACTTT,CASSLEGNNSPLHF
TRBD2,NA,TRBV7-6,TRBJ2-7,TGTGCCAGCAGCTTAGTAGCGGGGCGCCCGGACGAGCAGTACTTC,CASSLVAGRPDEQYF
NA,large,TRBV29-1,TRBJ1-2,TGCAGCGTTGAGCCGACAGGAGTTGGTGTTTATGGCTACACCTTC,CSVEPTGVGVYGYTF
NA,NA,TRBV9,TRBJ2-1,TGTGCCAGCAGCGCGAGATCCGGGACTTCGACGTTCTTC,CASSARSGTSTFF
TRBD2,NA,TRBV20-1,TRBJ2-5,TGCAGTGCCCGCCCGGGACTAGAGGGAGAGACCCAGTACTTC,CSARPGLEGETQYF
TRBD2,large,TRBV20-1,TRBJ2-1,TGCAGTGCTAGGGGTGGGCCCGGACTAGCGGGATTTGAGCAGTTCTTC,CSARGGPGLAGFEQFF
TRBD1,NA,TRBV5-1,TRBJ1-3,TGTGCCAGCAGCTTCCGAACCGGGACAGGGCACGGAAACACCATATATTTT,CASSFRTGTGHGNTIYF
NA,NA,TRBV7-6,TRBJ1-2,TGTGCCAGCAGCTTAGAGGGGGTGGTGAGCTACACCTTC,CASSLEGVVSYTF
NA,NA,TRBV20-1,TRBJ2-1,TGCAGCGTTTGGGCGGGGATGTACAATGAGCAGTTCTTC,CSVWAGMYNEQFF
TRBD2,NA,TRBV29-1,TRBJ2-1,TGCAGCGTTTGGGCGGGGGGGAATGAGCAGTTCTTC,CSVWAGGNEQFF
NA,large,TRBV12-3/TRBV12-4,TRBJ1-1,TGTGCCAGCAGGCACAGACTCATGAACACTGAAGCTTTCTTT,CASRHRLMNTEAFF
TRBD2,large,TRBV12-3/TRBV12-4,TRBJ2-1,TGTGCCAGCAAGACCTTAGCGGGGATGTACAATGAGCAGTTCTTC,CASKTLAGMYNEQFF
TRBD1,NA,TRBV5-1,TRBJ1-2,TGCGCCAGCAGCTTCTCCTCGGGACAGGGGGATGGCTACACCTTC,CASSFSSGQGDGYTF
TRBD2,large,TRBV29-1,TRBJ2-7,TGCAGCGTTGAGCGGGAGTCCTACGAGCAGTACTTC,CSVERESYEQYF
NA,large,TRBV20-1,TRBJ1-6,TGCAGTGCAACTACAGGGCTCCTTAATTCACCCCTCCACTTT,CSATTGLLNSPLHF
TRBD2,large,TRBV7-2,TRBJ2-5,TGTGCCAGCAGCCGGACTAGCGGGGCAGAGACCCAGTACTTC,CASSRTSGAETQYF
NA,NA,TRBV27,TRBJ2-5,TGTGCCAGCAGTTTAAACGGTCAAGAGACCCAGTACTTC,CASSLNGQETQYF
NA,large,TRBV5-1,TRBJ1-4,TGCGCCACCTCTAGAGGACCCGGAGGGACTAATGAAAAACTGTTTTTT,CATSRGPGGTNEKLFF
NA,large,TRBV29-1,TRBJ2-5,TGCAGCGTTGATCTACGGGACACACAAGAGACCCAGTACTTC,CSVDLRDTQETQYF